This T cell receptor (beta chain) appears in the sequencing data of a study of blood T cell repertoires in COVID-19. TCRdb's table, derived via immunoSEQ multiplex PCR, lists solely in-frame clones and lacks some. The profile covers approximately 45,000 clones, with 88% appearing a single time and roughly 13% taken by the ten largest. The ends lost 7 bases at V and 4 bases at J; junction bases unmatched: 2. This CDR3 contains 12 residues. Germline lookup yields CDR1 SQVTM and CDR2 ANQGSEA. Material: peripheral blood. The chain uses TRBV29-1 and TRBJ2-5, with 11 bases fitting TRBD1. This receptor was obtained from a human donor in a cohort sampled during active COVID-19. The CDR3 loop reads CSGTGGLETQYF. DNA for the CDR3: TGCAGCGGGACAGGGGGCTTAGAGACCCAGTACTTC.